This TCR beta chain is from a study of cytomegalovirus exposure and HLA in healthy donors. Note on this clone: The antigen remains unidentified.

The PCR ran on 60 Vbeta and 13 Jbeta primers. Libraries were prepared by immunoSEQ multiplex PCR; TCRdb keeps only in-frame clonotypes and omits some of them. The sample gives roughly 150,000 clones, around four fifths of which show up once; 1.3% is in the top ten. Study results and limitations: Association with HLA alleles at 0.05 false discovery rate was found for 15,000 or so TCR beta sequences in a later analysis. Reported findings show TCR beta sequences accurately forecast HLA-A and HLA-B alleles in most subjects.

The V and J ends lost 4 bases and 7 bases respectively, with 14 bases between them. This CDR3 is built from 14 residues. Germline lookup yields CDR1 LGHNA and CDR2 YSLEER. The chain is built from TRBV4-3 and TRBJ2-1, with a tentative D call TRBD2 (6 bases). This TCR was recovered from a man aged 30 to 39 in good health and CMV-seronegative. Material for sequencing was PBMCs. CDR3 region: CASSPWRAENEQFF. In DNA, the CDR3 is TGCGCCAGCAGCCCATGGAGGGCCGAGAATGAGCAGTTCTTC.